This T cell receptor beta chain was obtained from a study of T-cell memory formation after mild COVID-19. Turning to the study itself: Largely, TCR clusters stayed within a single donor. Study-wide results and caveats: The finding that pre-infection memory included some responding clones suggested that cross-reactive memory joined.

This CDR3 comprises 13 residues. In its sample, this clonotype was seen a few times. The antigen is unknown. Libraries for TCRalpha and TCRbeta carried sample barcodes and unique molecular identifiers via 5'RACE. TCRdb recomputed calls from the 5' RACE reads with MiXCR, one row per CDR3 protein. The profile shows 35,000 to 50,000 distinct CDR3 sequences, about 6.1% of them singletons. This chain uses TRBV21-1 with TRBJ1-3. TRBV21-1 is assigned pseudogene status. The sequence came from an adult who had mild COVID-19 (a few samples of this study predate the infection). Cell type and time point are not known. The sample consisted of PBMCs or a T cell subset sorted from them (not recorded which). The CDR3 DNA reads TGTGCCAGCAGCAAAAGCTCTGGAAACACCATATATTTT. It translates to CASSKSSGNTIYF.